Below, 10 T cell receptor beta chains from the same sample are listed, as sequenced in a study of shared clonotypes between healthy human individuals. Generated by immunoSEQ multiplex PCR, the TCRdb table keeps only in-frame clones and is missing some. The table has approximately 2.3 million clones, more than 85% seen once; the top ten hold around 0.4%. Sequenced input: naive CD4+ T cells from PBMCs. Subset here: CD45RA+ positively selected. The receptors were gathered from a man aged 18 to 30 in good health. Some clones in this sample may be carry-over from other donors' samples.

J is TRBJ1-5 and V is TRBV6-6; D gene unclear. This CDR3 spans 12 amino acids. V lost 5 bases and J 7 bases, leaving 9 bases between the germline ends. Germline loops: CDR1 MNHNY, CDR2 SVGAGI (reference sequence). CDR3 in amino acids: CASSHPVQPQHF. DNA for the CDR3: TGTGCCAGCAGTCACCCCGTCCAGCCCCAGCATTTT.

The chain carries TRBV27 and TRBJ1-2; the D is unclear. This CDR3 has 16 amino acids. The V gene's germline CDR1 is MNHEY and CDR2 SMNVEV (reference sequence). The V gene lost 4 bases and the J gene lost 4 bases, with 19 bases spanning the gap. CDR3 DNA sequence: TGTGCCAGCAGTTACGCGAGGAGGATGGACCTCTATGGCTACACCTTC. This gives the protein CASSYARRMDLYGYTF.

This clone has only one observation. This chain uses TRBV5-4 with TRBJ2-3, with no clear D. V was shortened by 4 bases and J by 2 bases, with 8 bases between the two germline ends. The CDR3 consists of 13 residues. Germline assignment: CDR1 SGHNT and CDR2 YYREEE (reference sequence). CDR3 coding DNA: TGTGCCAGCAGCACGCGAGACACAGATACGCAGTATTTT. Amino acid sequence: CASSTRDTDTQYF.

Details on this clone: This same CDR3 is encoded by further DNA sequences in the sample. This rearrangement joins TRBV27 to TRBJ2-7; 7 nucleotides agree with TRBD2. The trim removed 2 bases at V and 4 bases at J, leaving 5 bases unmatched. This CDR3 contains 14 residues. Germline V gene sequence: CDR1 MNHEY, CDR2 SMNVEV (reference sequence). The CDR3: CASSLVGGRYEQYF. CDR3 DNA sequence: TGTGCCAGCAGTTTAGTGGGAGGGCGGTACGAGCAGTACTTC.

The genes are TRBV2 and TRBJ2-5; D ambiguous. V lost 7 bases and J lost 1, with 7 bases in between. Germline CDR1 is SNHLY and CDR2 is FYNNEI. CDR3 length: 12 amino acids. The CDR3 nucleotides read TGTGCCAGCAATCTGGTCCAAGAGACCCAGTACTTC. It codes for CASNLVQETQYF. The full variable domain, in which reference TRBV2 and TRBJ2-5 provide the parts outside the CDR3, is EPEVTQTPSHQVTQMGQEVILRCVPISNHLYFYWYRQILGQKVEFLVSFYNNEISEKSEIFDDQFSVERPDGSNFTLKIRSTKLEDSAMYFCASNLVQETQYFGPGTRLLVL.

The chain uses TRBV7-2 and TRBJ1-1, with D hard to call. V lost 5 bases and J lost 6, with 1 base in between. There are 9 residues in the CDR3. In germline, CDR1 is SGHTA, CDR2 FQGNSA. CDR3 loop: CASSPEAFF. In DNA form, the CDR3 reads TGTGCCAGCAGCCCTGAAGCTTTCTTT.

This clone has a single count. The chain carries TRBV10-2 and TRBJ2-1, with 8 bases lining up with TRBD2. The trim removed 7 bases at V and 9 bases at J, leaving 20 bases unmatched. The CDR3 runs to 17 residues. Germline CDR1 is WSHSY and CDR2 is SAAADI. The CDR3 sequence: CASKAPHGAGVVSEQFF. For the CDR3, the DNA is TGCGCCAGCAAAGCGCCCCATGGAGCGGGAGTAGTTAGTGAGCAGTTCTTC.

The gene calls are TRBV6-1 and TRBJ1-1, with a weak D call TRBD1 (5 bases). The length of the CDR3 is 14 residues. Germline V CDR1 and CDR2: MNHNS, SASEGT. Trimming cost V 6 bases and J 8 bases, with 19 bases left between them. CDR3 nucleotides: TGTGCCAGCAGGCAGAGGGACCTCAAGGGGGAAGCTTTCTTT. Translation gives CASRQRDLKGEAFF.

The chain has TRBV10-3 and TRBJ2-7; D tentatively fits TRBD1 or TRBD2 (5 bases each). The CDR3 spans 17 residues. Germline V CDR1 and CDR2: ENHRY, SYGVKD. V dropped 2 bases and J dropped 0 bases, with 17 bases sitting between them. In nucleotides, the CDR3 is TGTGCCATCAGTGAGGTTGTGTTTGAGGGGAACTCCTACGAGCAGTACTTC. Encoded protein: CAISEVVFEGNSYEQYF.

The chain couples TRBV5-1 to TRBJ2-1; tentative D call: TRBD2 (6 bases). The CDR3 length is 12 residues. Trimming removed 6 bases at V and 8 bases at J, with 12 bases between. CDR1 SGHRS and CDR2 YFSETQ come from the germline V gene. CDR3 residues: CASINWGDEQFF. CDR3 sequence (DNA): TGCGCCAGCATCAATTGGGGGGATGAGCAGTTCTTC.